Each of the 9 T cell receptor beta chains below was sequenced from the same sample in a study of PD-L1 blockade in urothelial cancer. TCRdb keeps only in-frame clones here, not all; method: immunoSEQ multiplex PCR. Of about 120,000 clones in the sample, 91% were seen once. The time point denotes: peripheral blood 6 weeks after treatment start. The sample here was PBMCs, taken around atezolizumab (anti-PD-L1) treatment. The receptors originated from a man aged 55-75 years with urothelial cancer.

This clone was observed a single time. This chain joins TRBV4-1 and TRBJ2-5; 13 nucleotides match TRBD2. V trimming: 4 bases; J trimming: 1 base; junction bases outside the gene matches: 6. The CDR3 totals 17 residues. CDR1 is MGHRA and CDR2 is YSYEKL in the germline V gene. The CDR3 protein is CASSLQTSGRSQETQYF. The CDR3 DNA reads TGCGCCAGCAGCCTGCAGACTAGCGGGAGGTCCCAAGAGACCCAGTACTTC.

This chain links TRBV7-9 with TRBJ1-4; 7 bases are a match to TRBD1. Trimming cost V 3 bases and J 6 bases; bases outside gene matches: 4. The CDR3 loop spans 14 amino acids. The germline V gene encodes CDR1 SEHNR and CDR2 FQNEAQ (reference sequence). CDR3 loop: CASSLGTAYEKLFF. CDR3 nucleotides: TGTGCCAGCAGCTTGGGGACAGCCTATGAAAAACTGTTTTTT.

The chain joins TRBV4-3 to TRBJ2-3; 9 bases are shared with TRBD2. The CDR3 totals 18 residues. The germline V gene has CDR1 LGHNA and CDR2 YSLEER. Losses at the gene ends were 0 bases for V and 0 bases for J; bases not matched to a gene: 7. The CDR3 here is CASSQDRAGGTSTDTQYF. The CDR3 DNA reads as TGCGCCAGCAGCCAAGATAGGGCGGGGGGGACTAGCACAGATACGCAGTATTTT.

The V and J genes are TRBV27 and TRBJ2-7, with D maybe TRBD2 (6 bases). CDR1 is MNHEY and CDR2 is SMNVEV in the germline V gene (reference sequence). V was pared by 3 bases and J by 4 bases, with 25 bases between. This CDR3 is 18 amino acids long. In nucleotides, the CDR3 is TGTGCCAGCAGTTTTAGTCTTCGAGGAGGGTTTTCCTCATACGAGCAGTACTTC. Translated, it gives CASSFSLRGGFSSYEQYF.

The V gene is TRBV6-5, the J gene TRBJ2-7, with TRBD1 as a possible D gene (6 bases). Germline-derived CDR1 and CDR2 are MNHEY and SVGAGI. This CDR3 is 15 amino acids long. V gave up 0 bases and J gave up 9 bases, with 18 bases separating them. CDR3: CASSYSPTGNAGQYF. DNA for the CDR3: TGTGCCAGCAGTTACTCACCCACAGGGAATGCCGGGCAGTACTTC.

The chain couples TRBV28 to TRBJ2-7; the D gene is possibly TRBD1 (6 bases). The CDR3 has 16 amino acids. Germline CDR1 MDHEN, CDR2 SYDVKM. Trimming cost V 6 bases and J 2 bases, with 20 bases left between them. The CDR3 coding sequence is TGTGCCAGCAGCCTACCCTCCGGACAGCTACCCTACGAGCAGTACTTC. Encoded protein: CASSLPSGQLPYEQYF.

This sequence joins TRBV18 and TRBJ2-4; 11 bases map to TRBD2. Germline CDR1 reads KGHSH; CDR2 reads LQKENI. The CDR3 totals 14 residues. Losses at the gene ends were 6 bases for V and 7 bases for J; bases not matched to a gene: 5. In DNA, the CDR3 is TGTGCCAGCTCCCCGACTAGCGGGGACAACATTCAGTACTTC. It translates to CASSPTSGDNIQYF.

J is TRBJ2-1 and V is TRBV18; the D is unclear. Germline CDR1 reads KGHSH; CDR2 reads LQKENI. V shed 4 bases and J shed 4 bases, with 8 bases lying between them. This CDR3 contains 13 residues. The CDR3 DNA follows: TGTGCCAGCTCACTGGCACAGTACAATGAGCAGTTCTTC. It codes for CASSLAQYNEQFF.

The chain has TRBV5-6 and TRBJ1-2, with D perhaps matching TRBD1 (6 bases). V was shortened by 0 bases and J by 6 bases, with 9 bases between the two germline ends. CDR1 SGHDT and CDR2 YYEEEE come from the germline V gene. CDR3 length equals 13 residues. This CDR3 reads CASSLGTAHGYTF. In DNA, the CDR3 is TGTGCCAGCAGCTTGGGGACAGCCCATGGCTACACCTTC.